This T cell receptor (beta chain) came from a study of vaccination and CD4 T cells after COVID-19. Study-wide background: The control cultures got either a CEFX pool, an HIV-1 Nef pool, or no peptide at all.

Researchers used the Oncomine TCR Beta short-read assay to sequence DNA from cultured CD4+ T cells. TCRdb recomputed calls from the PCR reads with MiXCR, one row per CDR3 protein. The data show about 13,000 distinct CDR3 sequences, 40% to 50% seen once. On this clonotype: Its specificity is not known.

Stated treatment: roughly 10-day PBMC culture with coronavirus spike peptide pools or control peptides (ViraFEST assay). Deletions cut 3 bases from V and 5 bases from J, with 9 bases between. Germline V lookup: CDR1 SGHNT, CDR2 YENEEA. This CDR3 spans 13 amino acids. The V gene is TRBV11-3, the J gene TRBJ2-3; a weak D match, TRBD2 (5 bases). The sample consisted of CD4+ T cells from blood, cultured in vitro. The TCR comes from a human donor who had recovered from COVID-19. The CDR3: CASSLDFRDTQYF. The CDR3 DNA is TGTGCCAGCAGCTTGGACTTTAGAGATACGCAGTATTTT.